The 19 T cell receptor beta chains below were found in one sample sequenced in a study of molecular identifiers for immune sequencing clone quantification. One entry per CDR3 protein, called by TCRdb with MiXCR from the PCR reads. This table has more than 450,000 distinct CDR3 sequences, 20% to 25% appearing once. The source material was naive CD8+ T cells from blood, with Jurkat cell RNA spiked in. Regarding subset: FACS-sorted CD8+CD4-CCR7+CD45RA+ naive T cells. These receptors all come from a human donor in good health. Some libraries in this study had Jurkat cell RNA spiked in.

The chain employs TRBV6-5 and TRBJ2-7; D call uncertain. Looked up from germline, CDR1 is MNHEY and CDR2 is SVGAGI. V lost 6 bases and J 0 bases, leaving 15 bases between the germline ends. The CDR3 loop spans 15 amino acids. CDR3 protein: CASSLNGQSSYEQYF. In nucleotides, the CDR3 is TGTGCCAGCAGCCTTAACGGCCAGAGCTCCTACGAGCAGTACTTC.

The chain couples TRBV4-1 to TRBJ1-2; TRBD1 matches at 8 bases. Trimming removed 4 bases from V and 4 bases from J; junction bases left unmatched: 8. From germline, CDR1 is MGHRA and CDR2 YSYEKL. The CDR3 runs to 15 residues. The CDR3 DNA sequence: TGCGCCAGCAGCCCCGGGGCAGGGGGCTTCTATGGCTACACCTTC. It codes for CASSPGAGGFYGYTF.

V is TRBV30 and J is TRBJ2-7, with 7 nucleotides matching TRBD1. CDR3 size: 15 residues. Looked up from germline, CDR1 is GTSNPN and CDR2 is SVGIG (reference sequence). Germline trimming cut 1 base from V and 2 bases from J; bases unmatched to any gene: 8. CDR3 DNA: TGTGCCTGGAGTGCCCAGGACAGGATAACCTACGAGCAGTACTTC. It specifies CAWSAQDRITYEQYF.

The sample holds one count of this clonotype. The V gene is TRBV4-1, the J gene TRBJ1-1, with D perhaps TRBD1 (6 bases). The ends were cut back, 0 bases at V and 0 bases at J, with 17 bases in the middle. The CDR3 runs 18 residues. Germline lookup yields CDR1 MGHRA and CDR2 YSYEKL. The CDR3 DNA follows: TGCGCCAGCAGCCAAGATCAAATGAGGGGGAGATTGAACACTGAAGCTTTCTTT. Its protein is CASSQDQMRGRLNTEAFF.

This clonotype was counted ten times or more. V and J are TRBV2 and TRBJ2-3; 8 bases map to TRBD2. CDR3 size: 17 residues. CDR1 and CDR2 (germline): SNHLY, FYNNEI. V trimming: 0 bases; J trimming: 2 bases; junction bases outside the gene matches: 7. The CDR3 sequence is CASSEAPIGLATDTQYF. In nucleotides, the CDR3 is TGTGCCAGCAGTGAAGCCCCCATAGGACTAGCCACAGATACGCAGTATTTT.

As concerns this clonotype: A clone one base away is much larger, so this may be a read error. J is TRBJ2-7 and V is TRBV29-1; TRBD2 agrees at 7 bases. Trimming cost V 5 bases and J 4 bases; bases outside gene matches: 5. The CDR3 covers 12 residues. CDR1 is SQVTM and CDR2 is ANQGSEA in the germline V gene. The DNA of the CDR3 is TGCAGCGTTCTGAGCGGGGCTTACGAGCAGTACTTC. The encoded protein is CSVLSGAYEQYF.

In its sample, this clonotype was seen many times. The V call is TRBV4-3, the J call TRBJ2-7; D may be TRBD1 or TRBD2 (5 bases each). V was clipped by 4 bases and J by 0 bases, with 13 bases between them. The CDR3 loop spans 15 amino acids. CDR1 LGHNA and CDR2 YSLEER come from the germline V gene. The CDR3 loop is CASSPGWGSSYEQYF. CDR3 sequence (DNA): TGCGCCAGCAGCCCGGGGTGGGGGAGCTCCTACGAGCAGTACTTC.

This clonotype was counted ten times or more. This chain links TRBV6-5 with TRBJ1-4, with a possible D match to TRBD1 (6 bases). The CDR3 is 13 residues long. Trimming left V 7 bases short and J 8 bases short, with 14 bases between. The germline V gene encodes CDR1 MNHEY and CDR2 SVGAGI. For the CDR3, the DNA is TGTGCCAGCACCGAGTCCGGGGGCGAAAAACTGTTTTTT. This codes for CASTESGGEKLFF.

As to this clonotype: A clone one base away is much larger, so this may be a read error. This chain links TRBV28 with TRBJ1-4; 7 positions agree with TRBD1. CDR1 and CDR2 (germline): MDHEN, SYDVKM. The CDR3 runs 13 residues. CDR3 sequence reads: CASSLTGRPKPFF. As DNA, the CDR3 is TGTGCCAGCAGTTTGACAGGGAGGCCAAAACCGTTTTTT.

A remark on this clonotype: Being one base from a much bigger clone, this may be a read error. The J gene is TRBJ2-1, the V gene TRBV19, with TRBD1 matching over 12 bases. Germline V gives CDR1 LNHDA, CDR2 SQIVND (reference sequence). This CDR3 contains 12 residues. Here the CDR3 DNA reads TGTGCCACGGGACAGGGGGCGAGTGAGCAGCTCTTC. Translation gives CATGQGASEQLF.

The chain has TRBV5-1 and TRBJ2-1; possible D gene TRBD1, 5 bases. The germline CDR1 and CDR2 sequences are SGHRS and YFSETQ. The CDR3 spans 14 residues. V was shortened by 4 bases and J by 3 bases, with 11 bases between the two germline ends. CDR3 protein: CASSLYRSYNEQFF. For the CDR3, the DNA is TGCGCCAGCAGCCTCTACAGGAGCTACAATGAGCAGTTCTTC.

This clonotype was counted ten times or more. V usage is TRBV23-1 and J usage is TRBJ1-1, with a possible D match to TRBD1 (6 bases). TRBV23-1 is given ORF status, its function remaining uncertain. Between the trimmed V and J ends, which lost 0 bases and 4 bases, there was a span of 12 bases. This CDR3 contains 15 residues. The CDR3 is CASSQSGQTTTEAFF. Here the CDR3 DNA reads TGCGCCAGCAGTCAATCGGGACAAACGACCACTGAAGCTTTCTTT.

V gene TRBV18 combines with J gene TRBJ1-1; no definite D call. The V and J ends lost 6 bases and 3 bases respectively, with 23 bases between them. The CDR3 extends over 17 amino acids. CDR1 and CDR2 (germline): KGHSH, LQKENI. Written as DNA, the CDR3 is TGTGCCAGCTCCCCCGTCGGGTTGACTGTGGAATACACTGAAGCTTTCTTT. It specifies CASSPVGLTVEYTEAFF.

This clonotype came up many times. The chain couples TRBV7-9 to TRBJ2-7; 7 bases are shared with TRBD1. Germline CDR1 SEHNR, CDR2 FQNEAQ (reference sequence). Unmatched junction bases numbered 3, after V lost 0 bases and J lost 4 bases. This CDR3 spans 14 amino acids. CDR3 DNA sequence: TGTGCCAGCAGCTTAGCAGGGGGCGGATACGAGCAGTACTTC. Translation: CASSLAGGGYEQYF.

The chain is built from TRBV7-6 and TRBJ2-7; 8 bases are a match to TRBD1. Trimming took 5 bases from V and 7 from J; bases not matched to a gene: 13. Germline V lookup: CDR1 SGHVS, CDR2 FNYEAQ. This CDR3 region has 15 residues. This chain's CDR3 is CASSPSRDRRREQYF. Here the CDR3 DNA reads TGTGCCAGCAGCCCATCGAGGGACAGGCGTCGGGAGCAGTACTTC.

A note on this clonotype: One base away lies a much larger clone, so this may be a sequencing read error. The V and J genes are TRBV7-9 and TRBJ2-2, with D possibly TRBD2 on 6 matching bases. The germline V gene has CDR1 SEHNR and CDR2 FQNEAQ (reference sequence). This CDR3 region has 12 residues. V gave up 4 bases and J gave up 7 bases, with 7 bases separating them. CDR3 in DNA: TGTGCCAGCAGCTCGCGGGGCGGGGAGCTGTTTTTT. It specifies CASSSRGGELFF.

This clonotype has ten or more counts. V gene TRBV4-1 combines with J gene TRBJ1-5; weak D call: TRBD1 (5 bases). Deletions cut 4 bases from V and 0 bases from J, with 10 bases between. In germline, CDR1 is MGHRA, CDR2 YSYEKL. There are 15 residues in the CDR3. The CDR3 bases are TGCGCCAGCAGCCTGGGACCGTTTAGCAATCAGCCCCAGCATTTT. Its translation is CASSLGPFSNQPQHF.

This clonotype was found a few times. The chain employs TRBV5-6 and TRBJ2-6; D is uncertain. Germline V lookup: CDR1 SGHDT, CDR2 YYEEEE. The CDR3 loop spans 16 amino acids. Trimming stripped 0 bases from V and 0 bases from J, with 7 bases between. The CDR3 DNA reads TGTGCCAGCAGCTTGGGTTCAATCTCTGGGGCCAACGTCCTGACTTTC. Protein product: CASSLGSISGANVLTF.

The chain couples TRBV7-9 to TRBJ1-1, with 7 bases lining up with TRBD1. J was trimmed by 11 bases and V by 4 bases; bases with no gene match: 10. This CDR3 region has 13 residues. Germline CDR1 SEHNR, CDR2 FQNEAQ (reference sequence). CDR3 loop: CASSSTGSREAFF. Written as DNA, the CDR3 is TGTGCCAGCAGCTCGACAGGGTCTAGGGAGGCTTTCTTT.